This passage covers 27 T cell receptor beta chains from one sample sequenced in a study of long-term antiretroviral therapy in people with HIV. This was the immunoSEQ v3.0 assay at survey level. Using immunoSEQ multiplex PCR, the repertoire was profiled, and TCRdb retains in-frame clones only, with some absent. This sample has roughly 28,000 clones, with roughly 90% found just once. This material consisted of unsorted PBMCs, taken 0.5 years after starting antiretroviral therapy. The receptors originated from a woman aged 18 to 35 with HIV.

The chain uses TRBV5-1 and TRBJ1-2; unclear D gene. Germline lookup yields CDR1 SGHRS and CDR2 YFSETQ. The V and J ends lost 0 bases and 0 bases respectively, with 12 bases between them. The CDR3 totals 16 residues. The DNA of the CDR3 is TGCGCCAGCAGCTTGGCCGGTAGACGGGCTAACTATGGCTACACCTTC. It translates to CASSLAGRRANYGYTF.

This clone was counted between two and nine times. The chain links TRBV5-6 to TRBJ1-5, with D tentatively TRBD1 (5 bases). Germline CDR1 SGHDT, CDR2 YYEEEE. V lost 0 bases and J lost 7, with 8 bases in between. This CDR3 has 13 amino acids. The CDR3 DNA follows: TGTGCCAGCAGCTTGGCCGGGGGACAGCCCCAGCATTTT. It yields the protein CASSLAGGQPQHF. Full variable domain (remainder filled in from reference TRBV5-6 and TRBJ1-5): DAGVTQSPTHLIKTRGQQVTLRCSPKSGHDTVSWYQQALGQGPQFIFQYYEEEERQRGNFPDRFSGHQFPNYSSELNVNALLLGDSALYLCASSLAGGQPQHFGDGTRLSIL.

V is TRBV7-9 and J is TRBJ1-5, with TRBD1 as a possible D gene (5 bases). Germline assignment: CDR1 SEHNR and CDR2 FQNEAQ (reference sequence). The V end was cut by 5 bases, the J end by 8 bases, with 16 bases between. CDR3 size: 14 residues. CDR3 residues: CASSRQTPGEPQHF. CDR3 nucleotide sequence: TGTGCCAGCAGCCGACAGACCCCGGGAGAGCCCCAGCATTTT.

This rearrangement joins TRBV7-9 to TRBJ2-1; D is possibly TRBD1 or TRBD2 (5 bases each). Germline assignment: CDR1 SEHNR and CDR2 FQNEAQ (reference sequence). The CDR3 sequence is 14 residues long. Deletions cut 5 bases from V and 5 bases from J, with 13 bases between. This CDR3 reads CASSHPGPNNEQFF. The DNA of the CDR3 is TGTGCCAGCAGCCACCCGGGACCAAACAATGAGCAGTTCTTC.

The V and J genes are TRBV6-1 and TRBJ2-4, with D possibly matching TRBD2 (6 bases). The V gene's germline CDR1 is MNHNS and CDR2 SASEGT. Between the trimmed V and J ends, which lost 4 bases and 3 bases, there was a span of 7 bases. CDR3 length equals 13 residues. The CDR3 loop is CASSVEGKNIQYF. The CDR3 DNA reads TGTGCCAGCAGTGTGGAGGGCAAAAACATTCAGTACTTC.

The chain employs TRBV5-5 and TRBJ2-6, with 8 bases identical to TRBD1. This CDR3 spans 19 amino acids. CDR1 and CDR2 from the germline V gene are SGHKS and YYEKEE (reference sequence). J lost 4 bases, V lost 0 bases, and 12 bases had no gene match. CDR3 coding DNA: TGTGCCAGCAGCTTGGGCCCGCAGGGGGCCTTTCAAGGGGCCAACGTCCTGACTTTC. Protein product: CASSLGPQGAFQGANVLTF.

The gene calls are TRBV9 and TRBJ2-5; 9 bases match TRBD1. The CDR3 loop spans 15 amino acids. V shed 3 bases, J shed 5 bases, and the junction held 8 bases outside the gene matches. Germline V gene sequence: CDR1 SGDLS, CDR2 YYNGEE. Here the CDR3 DNA reads TGTGCCAGCAGCGACTCCAACAGGGGGCAGGAGACCCAGTACTTC. This translates into CASSDSNRGQETQYF.

The genes are TRBV25-1 and TRBJ2-5, with D maybe TRBD2 (5 bases). Germline V gene lookup returns CDR1 MGHDK and CDR2 SYGVNS. This CDR3 has 15 residues. With 6 bases removed from V and 2 bases from J, the gap between germline ends came to 16 bases. CDR3 residues: CASSADSHTQETQYF. The CDR3 DNA sequence: TGTGCCAGCAGCGCGGACTCGCACACACAAGAGACCCAGTACTTC.

The V and J genes are TRBV18 and TRBJ1-1; TRBD1 matches at 7 bases. The CDR3 loop spans 12 amino acids. Germline V lookup: CDR1 KGHSH, CDR2 LQKENI. V gave up 2 bases and J gave up 9 bases; unmatched junction bases: 3. The CDR3 loop reads CASSPAGGKAFF. In DNA, the CDR3 is TGTGCCAGCTCACCAGCAGGGGGGAAAGCTTTCTTT.

The V and J genes are TRBV19 and TRBJ2-7, with 8 bases lining up with TRBD1. This CDR3 is built from 11 residues. Germline V CDR1 and CDR2: LNHDA, SQIVND (reference sequence). The CDR3 nucleotides are TGTGCTAGCAGGGGGCTCTACGAGCAGTACTTC. As protein: CASRGLYEQYF.

This chain's CDR3 is CASSESWRSYEQYF. The CDR3 DNA reads TGCGCCAGCAGTGAGTCCTGGCGCTCCTACGAGCAGTACTTC. The chain employs TRBV10-2 and TRBJ2-7, with D unclear. Trimming left V 0 bases short and J 0 bases short, with 6 bases between. Germline V gives CDR1 WSHSY, CDR2 SAAADI. This CDR3 spans 14 amino acids.

CDR3 nucleotide sequence: TGTGCTAGTGGTTCCGGGACAGAATTTTATGGCTACACCTTC. This encodes CASGSGTEFYGYTF. The chain is built from TRBV12-5 and TRBJ1-2; 7 nucleotides align to TRBD1. Germline-derived CDR1 and CDR2 are LGHNT and FRNRAP. The V gene end was trimmed by 4 bases and the J gene end by 5 bases; junction bases not matched to a gene: 7. The CDR3 has 14 amino acids.

V is TRBV28 and J is TRBJ2-3; possibly TRBD2 for D (6 bases). CDR3 length: 14 residues. Trimming cost V 8 bases and J 2 bases, with 14 bases left between them. CDR1 and CDR2 from the germline V gene are MDHEN and SYDVKM. As DNA, the CDR3 is TGTGCCAGCCTAGTAGGAGGGACCACAGATACGCAGTATTTT. Translation gives CASLVGGTTDTQYF.

The chain joins TRBV13 to TRBJ1-4; D is possibly TRBD1 (5 bases). Germline V CDR1 and CDR2: PRHDT, FYEKMQ (reference sequence). Trimming removed 5 bases at V and 8 bases at J, with 18 bases between. The CDR3 is made up of 15 amino acids. The CDR3 reads CASSPSRGWKEKLFF. The CDR3 DNA is TGTGCCAGCAGCCCGAGTAGGGGTTGGAAGGAAAAACTGTTTTTT. Combining the CDR3 with reference TRBV13 and TRBJ1-4 gives the whole variable domain AAGVIQSPRHLIKEKRETATLKCYPIPRHDTVYWYQQGPGQDPQFLISFYEKMQSDKGSIPDRFSAQQFSDYHSELNMSSLELGDSALYFCASSPSRGWKEKLFFGSGTQLSVL.

The genes are TRBV28 and TRBJ2-1; D may correspond to TRBD1 or TRBD2 (5 bases each). The CDR3 spans 13 residues. Germline CDR1 is MDHEN and CDR2 is SYDVKM. V was shortened by 6 bases and J by 4 bases, with 10 bases between the two germline ends. CDR3 protein: CASRGLAYNEQFF. CDR3 coding DNA: TGTGCCAGCAGGGGGCTAGCTTACAATGAGCAGTTCTTC.

The CDR3 DNA is TGTGCCAGTAGTATGACCAGCTCGTACGAGCAGTACTTC. This codes for CASSMTSSYEQYF. The rearrangement uses TRBV19 and TRBJ2-7; D is ambiguous. V was clipped by 3 bases and J by 4 bases, with 10 bases between them. This CDR3 region has 13 residues. Germline V gene lookup returns CDR1 LNHDA and CDR2 SQIVND (reference sequence).

The chain couples TRBV7-6 to TRBJ1-2, with a possible D match to TRBD1 (5 bases). The CDR3 totals 14 residues. V lost 6 bases, J lost 3 bases, and 14 bases lay in between. Germline lookup yields CDR1 SGHVS and CDR2 FNYEAQ. The CDR3 nucleotides read TGTGCCAGCAGACCGTACCGGGGGTACTATGGCTACACCTTC. Translation gives CASRPYRGYYGYTF.

This rearrangement joins TRBV28 to TRBJ1-2; 8 bases are a match to TRBD1. V lost 7 bases to trimming and J lost 4 bases; unmatched junction nucleotides: 8. Germline V lookup: CDR1 MDHEN, CDR2 SYDVKM. The CDR3 is made up of 14 amino acids. CDR3 protein: CASTRPGTGYGYTF. The CDR3 DNA is TGTGCCAGCACCCGGCCAGGGACAGGCTATGGCTACACCTTC.

The CDR3 sequence is CASSPAGAGGPRDEQYF. CDR3 nucleotide sequence: TGTGCCAGCAGCCCAGCGGGTGCGGGAGGTCCCCGGGACGAGCAGTACTTC. The rearrangement joins TRBV9 to TRBJ2-7, with 8 bases matching TRBD2. With V trimmed by 4 bases and J by 5 bases, 17 bases remained unmatched. The germline CDR1 and CDR2 sequences are SGDLS and YYNGEE. The CDR3 extends over 17 amino acids.

V is TRBV7-3 and J is TRBJ2-3; 13 nucleotides agree with TRBD2. Looked up from germline, CDR1 is SGHTA and CDR2 is FQGTGA. The CDR3 spans 21 residues. Trimming cost V 0 bases and J 4 bases; bases outside gene matches: 16. The DNA of the CDR3 is TGTGCCAGCAGCTTAACGTTTCGGAATCCGGGACTAGCGGGACTTCCAGATACGCAGTATTTT. This codes for CASSLTFRNPGLAGLPDTQYF.

This clone occurred once. CDR3 residues: CASVKAGSYEQYF. As DNA, the CDR3 is TGTGCCAGCGTTAAGGCAGGGTCCTACGAGCAGTACTTC. The chain carries TRBV6-6 and TRBJ2-7; maybe TRBD1 (5 bases). V was pared by 8 bases and J by 1 base, with 12 bases between. CDR3 size: 13 residues. CDR1 is MNHNY and CDR2 is SVGAGI in the germline V gene (reference sequence).

This clone was observed once. This chain links TRBV9 with TRBJ2-3; 8 bases map to TRBD2. Per germline, CDR1 SGDLS and CDR2 YYNGEE. J lost 3 bases, V lost 0 bases, and 9 bases had no gene match. The CDR3 sequence is 17 residues long. This chain's CDR3 is CASSVDRAGEWTDTQYF. In DNA, the CDR3 is TGTGCCAGCAGCGTAGATCGAGCGGGAGAATGGACAGATACGCAGTATTTT.

The V and J genes are TRBV6-5 and TRBJ1-5; D not certain. V lost 6 bases, J lost 0 bases, and 9 bases lay in between. Germline V lookup: CDR1 MNHEY, CDR2 SVGAGI. The CDR3 totals 14 residues. The CDR3 DNA reads as TGTGCCAGCAGCTACCTTGGTAGCAATCAGCCCCAGCATTTT. Translating gives CASSYLGSNQPQHF.

CDR3 DNA: TGTGCCAGCAGTGGGTACCGGGACAGAAGAATATACGAGCAGTACTTC. Its translation is CASSGYRDRRIYEQYF. This chain joins TRBV27 and TRBJ2-7, with 7 bases fitting TRBD1. J gave up 4 bases and V 5 bases, and 14 bases lay outside the gene matches. Germline loops: CDR1 MNHEY, CDR2 SMNVEV (reference sequence). CDR3 size: 16 residues.

V is TRBV28 and J is TRBJ1-5; D may be TRBD1 (6 bases). Trimming removed 6 bases at V and 2 bases at J, with 14 bases between. Germline CDR1 and CDR2: MDHEN and SYDVKM. The CDR3 covers 15 residues. As DNA, the CDR3 is TGTGCCAGCAGCCCCTTGGGGGGCGGCAATCAGCCCCAGCATTTT. Its protein is CASSPLGGGNQPQHF.

J is TRBJ1-6 and V is TRBV11-2; D uncertain. Between the trimmed V and J ends, which lost 4 bases and 9 bases, there was a span of 22 bases. Germline CDR1 is SGHAT and CDR2 is FQNNGV. The length of the CDR3 is 17 residues. CDR3 bases: TGTGCCAGCAGCTCTCCGTCCGAGGTTGGCCGCGGTTCACCCCTCCACTTT. Translation gives CASSSPSEVGRGSPLHF.

This clone was seen only once. This CDR3 reads CAISEPISQGRTTDTQYF. CDR3 DNA sequence: TGTGCCATCAGTGAGCCGATTAGCCAGGGACGAACCACAGATACGCAGTATTTT. The chain recombines TRBV10-3 with TRBJ2-3; D may correspond to TRBD1 or TRBD2 (5 bases each). The CDR3 is 18 amino acids. V was cut by 2 bases and J by 2 bases, with 20 bases left in between. In germline, CDR1 is ENHRY, CDR2 SYGVKD.